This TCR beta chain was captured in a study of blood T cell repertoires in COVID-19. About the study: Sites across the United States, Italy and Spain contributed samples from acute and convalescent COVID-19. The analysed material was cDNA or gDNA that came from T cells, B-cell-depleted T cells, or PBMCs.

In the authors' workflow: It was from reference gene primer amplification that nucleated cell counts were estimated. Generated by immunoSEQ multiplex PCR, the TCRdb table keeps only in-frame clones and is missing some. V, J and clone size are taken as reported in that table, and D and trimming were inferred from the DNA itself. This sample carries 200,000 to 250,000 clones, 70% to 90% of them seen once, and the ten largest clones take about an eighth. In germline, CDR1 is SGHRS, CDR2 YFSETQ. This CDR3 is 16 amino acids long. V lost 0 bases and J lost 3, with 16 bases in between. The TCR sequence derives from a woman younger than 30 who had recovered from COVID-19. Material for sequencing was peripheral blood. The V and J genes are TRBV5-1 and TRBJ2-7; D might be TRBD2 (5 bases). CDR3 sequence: CASSLEIPSGYYEQYF. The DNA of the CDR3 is TGCGCCAGCAGCTTGGAAATACCCTCGGGGTACTACGAGCAGTACTTC.